These 14 T cell receptor beta chains were all obtained from the same sample, sequenced in a study of blood T cell repertoires in COVID-19. Produced via immunoSEQ multiplex PCR; TCRdb's table is partial and in-frame only. The sample includes around 32,000 clones, roughly 85% of them seen just once. The sequenced sample consisted of peripheral blood. Receptor source: a woman older than 75 with active or convalescent COVID-19.

The genes are TRBV12-3 or TRBV12-4 and TRBJ1-6; D remains ambiguous. The CDR3 runs 12 residues. The V end lost 6 bases, the J end lost 11 bases, and 11 bases lay between the germline ends. DNA for the CDR3: TGTGCCAGCAGCCCTCCCTCGGCACCCCTCCACTTT. Its translation: CASSPPSAPLHF.

This clone has a handful of counts. This CDR3 reads CASSQGAYGYTF. CDR3 sequence (DNA): TGTGCCAGCAGCCAAGGGGCGTATGGCTACACCTTC. This rearrangement joins TRBV2 to TRBJ1-2; possibly TRBD1 for D (5 bases). Germline-derived CDR1 and CDR2 are SNHLY and FYNNEI. This CDR3 is 12 amino acids long. The V gene lost 6 bases and the J gene lost 5 bases, with 10 bases spanning the gap.

This clone was counted once. The rearrangement links TRBV5-1 to TRBJ2-2; a weak D match, TRBD2 (7 bases). The germline V gene encodes CDR1 SGHRS and CDR2 YFSETQ. The V gene lost 3 bases and the J gene lost 0 bases, with 12 bases spanning the gap. The CDR3 length is 16 residues. The DNA for the CDR3 is TGCGCCAGCAGCTCCCTGGGGGGGCCGAACACCGGGGAGCTGTTTTTT. This translates into CASSSLGGPNTGELFF.

This clone has just a few counts. V and J are TRBV28 and TRBJ1-5, with no clear D. The CDR3 is made up of 15 amino acids. With 2 bases removed from V and 2 bases from J, the gap between germline ends came to 10 bases. The germline gives CDR1 MDHEN, CDR2 SYDVKM. The chain's CDR3 is CASSLGVQGNQPQHF. The CDR3 DNA sequence: TGTGCCAGCAGTTTAGGAGTCCAAGGCAATCAGCCCCAGCATTTT.

The chain couples TRBV28 to TRBJ2-7; the D is unclear. The germline V and J ends were trimmed by 1 base and 6 bases, with 16 bases remaining between them. The CDR3 is 15 amino acids. Germline-derived CDR1 and CDR2 are MDHEN and SYDVKM. The chain's CDR3 is CASSLLGQVLAEQYF. The CDR3 DNA follows: TGTGCCAGCAGTTTATTGGGCCAGGTTCTTGCCGAGCAGTACTTC.

The CDR3 is CASSLGTSGGAKNTQYF. Here the CDR3 DNA reads TGTGCCAGCAGCCTCGGGACTAGCGGGGGGGCCAAAAATACGCAGTATTTT. The chain has TRBV3-1 (or the pseudogene TRBV3-2) and TRBJ2-3; 16 nucleotides agree with TRBD2. Germline-derived CDR1 and CDR2 are LGHDT and YNNKEL (reference sequence). The CDR3 loop spans 17 amino acids. Trimming took 4 bases from V and 7 from J; bases not matched to a gene: 8.

This chain links TRBV4-1 with TRBJ2-2; D gene uncertain. The CDR3 loop spans 15 amino acids. Per germline, CDR1 MGHRA and CDR2 YSYEKL. Trimming took 1 base from V and 2 from J, leaving 8 bases between them. The CDR3 reads CASSQGEVNTGELFF. The DNA of the CDR3 is TGCGCCAGCAGCCAAGGAGAGGTAAACACCGGGGAGCTGTTTTTT.

The J gene is TRBJ2-1, the V gene TRBV7-2; D perhaps matches TRBD2 (5 bases). The CDR3 consists of 15 residues. Germline CDR1 reads SGHTA; CDR2 reads FQGNSA. Trimming removed 1 base from V and 6 bases from J, with 13 bases in between. The CDR3 DNA follows: TGTGCCAGCAGCTTAGATTCGGGAATTCCCAATGAGCAGTTCTTC. Amino acids: CASSLDSGIPNEQFF.

The chain couples TRBV18 to TRBJ1-2; 9 positions match TRBD1. The germline V gene encodes CDR1 KGHSH and CDR2 LQKENI. V lost 2 bases, J lost 0 bases, and 4 bases stayed unmatched. CDR3 length equals 16 residues. This chain's CDR3 is CASSPDRGASNYGYTF. CDR3 coding DNA: TGTGCCAGCTCACCAGACAGGGGGGCCTCTAACTATGGCTACACCTTC.

This chain uses TRBV25-1 with TRBJ2-4; 9 bases agree with TRBD1. The germline gives CDR1 MGHDK, CDR2 SYGVNS. Germline trimming cut 2 bases from V and 1 base from J; bases unmatched to any gene: 6. CDR3 length equals 17 residues. The CDR3 nucleotides read TGTGCCAGCAGTGAAAATGCCGGGACAGGGGCCAAAAACATTCAGTACTTC. Protein: CASSENAGTGAKNIQYF.

This rearrangement joins TRBV5-1 to TRBJ2-2; 8 bases agree with TRBD1. The CDR3 totals 15 residues. V shed 3 bases and J 1 base; nucleotides not matched to a gene: 2. Per germline, CDR1 SGHRS and CDR2 YFSETQ. CDR3 nucleotides: TGCGCCAGCAGCTGGACAGGGCTGAACACCGGGGAGCTGTTTTTT. Its translation: CASSWTGLNTGELFF. The complete variable domain, with remaining parts taken from reference TRBV5-1 and TRBJ2-2, reads KAGVTQTPRYLIKTRGQQVTLSCSPISGHRSVSWYQQTPGQGLQFLFEYFSETQRNKGNFPGRFSGRQFSNSRSEMNVSTLELGDSALYLCASSWTGLNTGELFFGEGSRLTVL.

The chain has TRBV5-1 and TRBJ1-1; a weak D match, TRBD1 (6 bases). V lost 3 bases, J lost 1 base, and 10 bases lay in between. The CDR3 consists of 14 residues. Germline values: CDR1 SGHRS, CDR2 YFSETQ. CDR3 DNA sequence: TGCGCCAGCAGCTCAGGGGACAAGAACACTGAAGCTTTCTTT. Protein product: CASSSGDKNTEAFF.

V usage is TRBV9 and J usage is TRBJ2-3, with 10 bases identical to TRBD2. V lost 5 bases and J lost 2; bases outside the gene matches: 11. The CDR3 runs 17 residues. Germline V lookup: CDR1 SGDLS, CDR2 YYNGEE. The CDR3 here is CASRRTGTSELTDTQYF. In nucleotides, the CDR3 is TGTGCCAGCAGAAGAACCGGGACTAGCGAACTCACAGATACGCAGTATTTT.

This sequence joins TRBV15 and TRBJ1-2; D may be TRBD1 (5 bases). Trimming took 0 bases from V and 6 from J, leaving 17 bases between them. CDR3 length: 16 residues. CDR1 and CDR2 (germline): LNHNV, YYDKDF (reference sequence). CDR3 protein: CATSRDLVGAIDGYTF. CDR3 nucleotides: TGTGCCACCAGCAGAGATTTAGTAGGGGCGATTGATGGCTACACCTTC.